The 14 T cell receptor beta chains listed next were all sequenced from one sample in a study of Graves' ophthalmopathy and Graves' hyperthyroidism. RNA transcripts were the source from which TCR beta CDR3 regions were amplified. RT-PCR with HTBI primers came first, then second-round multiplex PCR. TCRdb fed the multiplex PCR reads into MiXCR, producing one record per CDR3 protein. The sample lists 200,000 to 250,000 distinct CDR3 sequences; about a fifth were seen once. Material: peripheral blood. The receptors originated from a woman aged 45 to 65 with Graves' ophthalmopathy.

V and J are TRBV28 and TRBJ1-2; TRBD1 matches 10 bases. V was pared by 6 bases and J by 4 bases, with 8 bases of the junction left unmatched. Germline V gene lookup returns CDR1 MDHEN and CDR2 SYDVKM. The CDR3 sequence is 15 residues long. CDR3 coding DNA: TGTGCCAGCAGCCGTGTCGGACAGGGGGTCTATGGCTACACCTTC. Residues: CASSRVGQGVYGYTF.

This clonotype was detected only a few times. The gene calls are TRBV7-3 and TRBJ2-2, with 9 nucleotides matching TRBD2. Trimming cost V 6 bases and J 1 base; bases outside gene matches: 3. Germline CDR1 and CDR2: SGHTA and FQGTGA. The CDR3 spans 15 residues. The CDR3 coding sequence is TGTGCCAGCAGATCGACTAGCGGGAACACCGGGGAGCTGTTTTTT. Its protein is CASRSTSGNTGELFF.

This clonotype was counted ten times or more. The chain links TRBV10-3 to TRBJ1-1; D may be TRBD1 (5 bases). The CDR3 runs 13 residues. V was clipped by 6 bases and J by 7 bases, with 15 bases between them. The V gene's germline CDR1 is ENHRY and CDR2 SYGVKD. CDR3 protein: CAIRGVGQDEAFF. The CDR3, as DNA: TGTGCCATCAGGGGGGTTGGGCAAGATGAAGCTTTCTTT.

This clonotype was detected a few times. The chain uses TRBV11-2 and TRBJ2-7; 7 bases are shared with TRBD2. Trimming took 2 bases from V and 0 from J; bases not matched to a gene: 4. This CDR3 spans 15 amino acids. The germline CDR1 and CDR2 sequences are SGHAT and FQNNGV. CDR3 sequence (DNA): TGTGCCAGCAGCTTACGGGAGGCCCTCTCCTACGAGCAGTACTTC. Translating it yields CASSLREALSYEQYF. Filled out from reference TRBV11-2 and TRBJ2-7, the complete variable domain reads EAGVAQSPRYKIIEKRQSVAFWCNPISGHATLYWYQQILGQGPKLLIQFQNNGVVDDSQLPKDRFSAERLKGVDSTLKIQPAKLEDSAVYLCASSLREALSYEQYFGPGTRLTVT.

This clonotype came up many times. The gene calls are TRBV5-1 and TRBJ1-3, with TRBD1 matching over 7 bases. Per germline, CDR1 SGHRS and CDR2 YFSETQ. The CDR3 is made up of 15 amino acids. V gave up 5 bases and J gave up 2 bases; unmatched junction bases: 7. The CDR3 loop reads CASSVAGTAGNTIYF. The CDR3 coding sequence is TGCGCCAGCAGTGTGGCCGGGACAGCTGGAAACACCATATATTTT.

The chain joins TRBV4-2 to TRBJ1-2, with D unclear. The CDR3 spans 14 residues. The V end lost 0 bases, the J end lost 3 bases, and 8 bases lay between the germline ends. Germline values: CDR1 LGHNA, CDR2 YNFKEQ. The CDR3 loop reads CASSQDITDYGYTF. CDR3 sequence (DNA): TGTGCCAGCAGCCAAGATATCACCGACTATGGCTACACCTTC.

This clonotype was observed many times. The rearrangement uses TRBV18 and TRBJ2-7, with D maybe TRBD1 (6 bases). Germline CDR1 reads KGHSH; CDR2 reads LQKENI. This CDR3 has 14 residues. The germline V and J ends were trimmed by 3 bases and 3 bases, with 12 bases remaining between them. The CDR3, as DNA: TGTGCCAGCTCACCTCGGCAGGGGCTCTACGAGCAGTACTTC. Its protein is CASSPRQGLYEQYF.

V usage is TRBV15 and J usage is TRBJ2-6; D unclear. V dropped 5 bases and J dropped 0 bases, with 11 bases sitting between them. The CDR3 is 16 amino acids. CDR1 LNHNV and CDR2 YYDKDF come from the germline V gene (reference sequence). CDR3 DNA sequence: TGTGCCACCAGCGTACTACTGGGCTCTGGGGCCAACGTCCTGACTTTC. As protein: CATSVLLGSGANVLTF.

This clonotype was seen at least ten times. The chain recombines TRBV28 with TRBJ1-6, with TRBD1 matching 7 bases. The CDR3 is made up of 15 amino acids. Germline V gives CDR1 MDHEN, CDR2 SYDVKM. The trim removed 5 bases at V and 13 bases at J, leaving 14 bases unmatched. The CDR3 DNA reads TGTGCCAGCAGTCGCTCAACGACAGGGCTGGGGCCCCTCCACTTT. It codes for CASSRSTTGLGPLHF.

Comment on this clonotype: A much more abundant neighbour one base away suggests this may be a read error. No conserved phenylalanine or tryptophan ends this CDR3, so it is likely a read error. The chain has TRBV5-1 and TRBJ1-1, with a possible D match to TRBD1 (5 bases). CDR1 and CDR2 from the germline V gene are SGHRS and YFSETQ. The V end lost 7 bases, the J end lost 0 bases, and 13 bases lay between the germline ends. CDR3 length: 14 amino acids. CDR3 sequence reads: CASVAGAMNTEAFL. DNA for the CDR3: TGCGCCAGCGTGGCTGGGGCTATGAACACTGAAGCTTTCCTT.

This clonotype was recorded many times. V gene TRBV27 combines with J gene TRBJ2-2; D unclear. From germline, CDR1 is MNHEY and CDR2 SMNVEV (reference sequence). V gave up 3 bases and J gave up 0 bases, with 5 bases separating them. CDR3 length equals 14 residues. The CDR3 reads CASSFRPNTGELFF. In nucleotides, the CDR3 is TGTGCCAGCAGTTTTAGGCCGAACACCGGGGAGCTGTTTTTT.

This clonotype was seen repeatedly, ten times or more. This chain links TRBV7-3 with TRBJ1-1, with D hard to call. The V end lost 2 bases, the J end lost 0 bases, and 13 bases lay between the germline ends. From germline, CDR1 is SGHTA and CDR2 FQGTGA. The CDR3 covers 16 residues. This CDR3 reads CASSLFHTSMNTEAFF. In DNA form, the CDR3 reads TGTGCCAGCAGCTTATTTCACACCTCAATGAACACTGAAGCTTTCTTT.

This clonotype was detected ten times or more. Here the CDR3 DNA reads TGTGCCAGCCTTCTGCTACCGGGAGGGTCCGGGGGGACCCAGTACTTC. Protein product: CASLLLPGGSGGTQYF. The chain couples TRBV11-2 to TRBJ2-5, with TRBD2 matching 8 bases. In germline, CDR1 is SGHAT, CDR2 FQNNGV. V shed 8 bases, J shed 7 bases, and the junction held 18 bases outside the gene matches. This CDR3 is built from 16 residues.

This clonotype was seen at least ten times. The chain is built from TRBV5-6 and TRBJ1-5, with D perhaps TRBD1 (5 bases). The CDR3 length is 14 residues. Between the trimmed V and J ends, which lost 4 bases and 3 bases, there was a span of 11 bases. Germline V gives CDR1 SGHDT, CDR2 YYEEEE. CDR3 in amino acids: CASSGGRANQPQHF. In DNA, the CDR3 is TGTGCCAGCAGCGGAGGCAGGGCCAATCAGCCCCAGCATTTT.